At least ten counts were recorded for the clone carrying this TCR beta chain. Its antigen is not known. Amplification of TCR beta CDR3 regions used RNA as the template. HTBI primers were employed in a first-round RT-PCR of the TCR CDR3. Via MiXCR, TCRdb re-called the multiplex PCR reads, giving one row per CDR3 protein. The sample lists approximately 350,000 distinct CDR3 sequences; 15% were seen once. These data originate in a study of T cells in Graves' hyperthyroidism and ophthalmopathy. The V end lost 10 bases, the J end lost 0 bases, and 19 bases lay between the germline ends. There are 15 residues in the CDR3. Germline CDR1 and CDR2: SEHNR and FQNEAQ (reference sequence). Whole-study findings and limits: Blood also carried most thyroid clonotypes expanded above 0.001.

The receptor was isolated from a woman in her sixties or seventies with Graves' ophthalmopathy. V is TRBV7-9 and J is TRBJ2-7, with D tentatively TRBD1 (5 bases). The material sequenced was blood. The CDR3 region is CAISPWTSSSYEQYF. The CDR3 DNA reads TGTGCCATCTCACCCTGGACATCGAGCTCCTACGAGCAGTACTTC.